This is a list of T cell receptor beta chains from one sample in a study of T-cell reconstitution after alpha-beta-depleted transplantation in children. TCRdb reprocessed the PCR reads with MiXCR, giving one entry per CDR3 protein. This repertoire shows 500,000 or so distinct CDR3 sequences, about an eighth found once; its top ten account for 12% to 15%. The sample consisted of PBMCs, mostly from graft donor cells, taken 180 days after TCRalphabeta/CD19-depleted stem cell transplant. Every receptor here comes from a female patient aged 2 to 10 who had a stem cell transplant for aplastic anemia, so the T cells may come from the graft donor. CDR3s include the opening cysteine and the closing phenylalanine or tryptophan.

>TRBV20-1|TRBJ2-7
CSASGTSGKSAYEQYF
>TRBV15|TRBJ2-1
CATSSPLRRLADYNEQFF
>TRBV5-1|TRBJ2-1
CASSYGLAGEGEQFF
>TRBV27|TRBJ2-3
CASRATRLAGADTQYF
>TRBV14|TRBJ2-1
CASSQDSGRPYNEQFF
>TRBV12-3/TRBV12-4|TRBJ2-1
CASSEGTPSYNEQFF
>TRBV11-2|TRBJ2-7
CASSFVGVNRRSSYEQYF
>TRBV20-1|TRBJ2-1
CSARTRVKSSYNEQFF
>TRBV28|TRBJ2-2
CASKLQGALDTGELFF
>TRBV20-1|TRBJ2-1
CSAPVGGSYNEQFF
>TRBV20-1|TRBJ2-3
CSAIKSGRADTQYF
>TRBV5-4|TRBJ2-6
CASSTPSERLWGGANVLTF
>TRBV28|TRBJ2-3
CASSTPGKGGPDTQYF
>TRBV11-2|TRBJ2-7
CASSLVLSGPYEQYF
>TRBV29-1|TRBJ1-3
CSASPGSGNTIYF
>TRBV29-1|TRBJ2-5
CSVDPRSPPETQYF
>TRBV6-2/TRBV6-3|TRBJ2-1
CASSSTRFYNEQFF
>TRBV12-3/TRBV12-4|TRBJ2-3
CASSLIRGAGAADTQYF
>TRBV3-1|TRBJ2-5
CASSQVVQETQYF
>TRBV4-3|TRBJ2-2
CASSRDYLRNTGELFF
>TRBV11-1|TRBJ2-3
CASSFRTGLTDTQYF
>TRBV12-3/TRBV12-4|TRBJ1-2
CASSFTGGSGDTF
>TRBV20-1|TRBJ2-7
CSARDEQGSSYEQYF
>TRBV7-9|TRBJ1-1
CASSPRGGGGQNTEAFF
>TRBV18|TRBJ2-6
CASSQRTVPRSGANVLTF
>TRBV2|TRBJ2-7
CASRPGQGYEQYF
>TRBV3-1|TRBJ2-1
CASSQDRLRGANEQFF
>TRBV12-3/TRBV12-4|TRBJ2-7
CASSLGQESYEQYF
>TRBV15|TRBJ2-2
CATSSGWGGELFF
>TRBV7-2|TRBJ1-5
CASSPHPNQPQHF
>TRBV12-3/TRBV12-4|TRBJ1-4
CASSLKASLGKLFF
>TRBV19|TRBJ1-5
CASSLGLYSNQPQHF
>TRBV12-3/TRBV12-4|TRBJ1-5
CASSYVRDQPQHF
>TRBV28|TRBJ2-3
CASSRQEQGHWDTDTQYF
>TRBV20-1|TRBJ2-1
CSARSGEGGGYNEQFF
>TRBV11-3|TRBJ2-4
CASSSRTSGRAGRGGENIQYF
>TRBV9|TRBJ1-5
CASSVGTSQPQHF
>TRBV20-1|TRBJ2-5
CGARGRDIETQYF
>TRBV29-1|TRBJ1-1
CSVAGILDTEAFF
>TRBV5-1|TRBJ2-7
CASSQGTSGDYEQYF
>TRBV30|TRBJ2-2
CAWSVLRAATGELFF
>TRBV3-1|TRBJ1-1
CASSQPTTGGRWNTEAFF
>TRBV14|TRBJ2-2
CASSQTGFTGELFF
>TRBV5-1|TRBJ2-1
CASSVYGRRGDEQFF
>TRBV7-2|TRBJ1-1
CASSLVSLGMEAFF
>TRBV5-1|TRBJ2-1
CASSLELAGATFF
>TRBV4-3|TRBJ2-3
CASSQAGGSTDTQYF
>TRBV20-1|TRBJ2-3
CSATDVGTDTQYF
>TRBV28|TRBJ2-3
CASSLFLLAGGEDTQYF
>TRBV12-3/TRBV12-4|TRBJ2-1
CASSQRTSPSYNEQFF